Following are 21 T cell receptor beta chains from one sample sequenced in a study of T cell responses to AZD1222 COVID-19 vaccine. Sequencing was performed with immunoSEQ multiplex PCR; in TCRdb, only in-frame clones are kept and a portion is missing. The repertoire holds some 130,000 clones, with roughly 89% as singletons. Sample: peripheral blood, taken on day 0 of AZD1222 vaccination. The receptor source for this set is an adult in good health.

The rearrangement uses TRBV4-2 and TRBJ1-2; maybe TRBD1 (5 bases). The CDR3 extends over 13 amino acids. With 1 base removed from V and 7 bases from J, the gap between germline ends came to 10 bases. Germline loops: CDR1 LGHNA, CDR2 YNFKEQ. CDR3: CASSQGGLGGYTF. The DNA of the CDR3 is TGTGCCAGCAGCCAAGGGGGCTTAGGTGGCTACACCTTC.

This clone was counted between two and nine times. V is TRBV7-9 and J is TRBJ1-6; D is uncertain. The V gene lost 2 bases and the J gene lost 9 bases, with 2 bases spanning the gap. CDR3 size: 11 residues. Germline loops: CDR1 SEHNR, CDR2 FQNEAQ (reference sequence). Here the CDR3 DNA reads TGTGCCAGCAGCTTAAGTTCACCCCTCCACTTT. Translated: CASSLSSPLHF.

The genes are TRBV29-1 and TRBJ1-1; 7 bases match TRBD1. CDR1 is SQVTM, CDR2 ANQGSEA, per germline. The V and J ends lost 5 bases and 3 bases, in that order; junction bases with no gene match: 12. The CDR3 spans 15 residues. CDR3 sequence (DNA): TGCAGCGTTCTTGAGGGGGCTATTACGCACACTGAAGCTTTCTTT. Encoded protein: CSVLEGAITHTEAFF.

This rearrangement joins TRBV5-4 to TRBJ1-2; 9 bases are a match to TRBD1. Germline CDR1 and CDR2: SGHNT and YYREEE (reference sequence). The CDR3 totals 14 residues. J lost 8 bases, V lost 4 bases, and 9 bases had no gene match. The CDR3 loop reads CASSQDRGGGGYTF. Here the CDR3 DNA reads TGTGCCAGCAGCCAGGACAGGGGCGGCGGGGGCTACACCTTC. Full variable domain (remainder filled in from reference TRBV5-4 and TRBJ1-2): ETGVTQSPTHLIKTRGQQVTLRCSSQSGHNTVSWYQQALGQGPQFIFQYYREEENGRGNFPPRFSGLQFPNYSSELNVNALELDDSALYLCASSQDRGGGGYTFGSGTRLTVV.

The chain employs TRBV30 and TRBJ2-3, with TRBD2 identical over 9 bases. With V trimmed by 5 bases and J by 4 bases, 4 bases remained unmatched. The CDR3 length is 13 residues. In germline, CDR1 is GTSNPN, CDR2 SVGIG (reference sequence). CDR3 sequence: CAWSAGGSDTQYF. DNA of the CDR3: TGTGCCTGGTCGGCGGGAGGGTCAGATACGCAGTATTTT.

The rearrangement joins TRBV28 to TRBJ2-7; D is unclear. Trimming shortened V by 3 bases and J by 3 bases, and 15 bases separated the two germline ends. The CDR3 contains 15 residues. CDR1 is MDHEN and CDR2 is SYDVKM in the germline V gene. Written as DNA, the CDR3 is TGTGCCAGCAGTTTGACGACACCGACCTTCTACGAGCAGTACTTC. It encodes CASSLTTPTFYEQYF. Full variable domain (remainder filled in from reference TRBV28 and TRBJ2-7): DVKVTQSSRYLVKRTGEKVFLECVQDMDHENMFWYRQDPGLGLRLIYFSYDVKMKEKGDIPEGYSVSREKKERFSLILESASTNQTSMYLCASSLTTPTFYEQYFGPGTRLTVT.

V and J are TRBV2 and TRBJ1-5; no definite D call. CDR3 length equals 15 residues. From germline, CDR1 is SNHLY and CDR2 FYNNEI. Trimming removed 5 bases at V and 1 base at J, with 12 bases between. The CDR3 spells CASSTTTGSNQPQHF. The CDR3 nucleotides read TGTGCCAGCAGTACTACCACGGGAAGCAATCAGCCCCAGCATTTT. Using reference TRBV2 and TRBJ1-5 for the parts outside the CDR3, the full variable domain is EPEVTQTPSHQVTQMGQEVILRCVPISNHLYFYWYRQILGQKVEFLVSFYNNEISEKSEIFDDQFSVERPDGSNFTLKIRSTKLEDSAMYFCASSTTTGSNQPQHFGDGTRLSIL.

The chain links TRBV18 to TRBJ2-6, with 7 nucleotides matching TRBD1. V lost 3 bases to trimming and J lost 3 bases; unmatched junction nucleotides: 5. Per germline, CDR1 KGHSH and CDR2 LQKENI. This CDR3 comprises 16 residues. In DNA, the CDR3 is TGTGCCAGCTCACCTTTACAGGGGAATGGGGCCAACGTCCTGACTTTC. Translated: CASSPLQGNGANVLTF.

The CDR3 spells CATSSGETAPLPQHF. CDR3 nucleotide sequence: TGTGCCACCAGCAGTGGGGAAACGGCCCCTCTGCCCCAGCATTTT. The chain is built from TRBV15 and TRBJ1-5; no reliable D call. The CDR3 is made up of 15 amino acids. The germline V and J ends were trimmed by 3 bases and 9 bases, with 18 bases remaining between them. The V gene's germline CDR1 is LNHNV and CDR2 YYDKDF (reference sequence).

This chain joins TRBV9 and TRBJ1-3; the D is unclear. CDR1 is SGDLS and CDR2 is YYNGEE in the germline V gene. The CDR3 runs 16 residues. V shed 3 bases and J shed 4 bases, with 17 bases lying between them. This CDR3 is CASSAKTPPEGNTIYF. The CDR3, as DNA: TGTGCCAGCAGCGCTAAAACCCCGCCGGAAGGAAACACCATATATTTT.

V gene TRBV21-1 combines with J gene TRBJ1-2; the D call in the table, TRBD1, was not verified against the DNA. TRBV21-1 is a recognized pseudogene. This CDR3 has 16 residues. In DNA, the CDR3 is TGTGCCAGCAGCAAAGAGAGATGGGGCAGATACTATGGCTACACCTTC. Translation gives CASSKERWGRYYGYTF.

The V and J genes are TRBV9 and TRBJ1-4; D may be TRBD1 (5 bases). CDR1 is SGDLS, CDR2 YYNGEE, per germline. V lost 2 bases to trimming and J lost 2 bases, with 16 bases between them. The CDR3 consists of 17 residues. The CDR3 DNA follows: TGTGCCAGCAGCGTTGGCATTTTCGGGGGGACTAATGAAAAACTGTTTTTT. Translating gives CASSVGIFGGTNEKLFF.

The rearrangement joins TRBV29-1 to TRBJ1-1; D is uncertain. The ends were cut back, 6 bases at V and 7 bases at J, with 18 bases in the middle. Germline CDR1 is SQVTM and CDR2 is ANQGSEA. The CDR3 covers 13 residues. The CDR3 DNA sequence: TGCAGCGTCGCCTTTCCCTCGACGTTTGAAGCTTTCTTT. Translated, it gives CSVAFPSTFEAFF.

This chain uses TRBV7-9 with TRBJ2-1; perhaps TRBD2 as D (5 bases). This CDR3 is 14 amino acids long. Germline V gene data show CDR1 as SEHNR and CDR2 as FQNEAQ (reference sequence). V was cut by 7 bases and J by 3 bases, with 13 bases left in between. The CDR3 sequence: CASTPEGLYNEQFF. CDR3 in DNA: TGTGCCAGCACCCCCGAGGGTCTCTACAATGAGCAGTTCTTC.

The V and J genes are TRBV6-5 and TRBJ1-5; 7 bases align to TRBD1. Germline V gene data show CDR1 as MNHEY and CDR2 as SVGAGI. The CDR3 is 15 amino acids. V was clipped by 0 bases and J by 3 bases; unmatched bases: 2. The CDR3, as DNA: TGTGCCAGCAGTTACTCCGGGACAGCCAATCAGCCCCAGCATTTT. It specifies CASSYSGTANQPQHF.

The V call is TRBV6-6, the J call TRBJ1-5; no definite D call. Per the germline V gene, CDR1 is MNHNY and CDR2 is SVGAGI (reference sequence). V lost 0 bases and J 9 bases, leaving 18 bases between the germline ends. The CDR3 sequence is 16 residues long. The CDR3 DNA is TGTGCCAGCAGTTACTCGACTCGACCAGAAAGACCGCCCCAGCATTTT. Translation gives CASSYSTRPERPPQHF.

The chain employs TRBV4-3 and TRBJ1-1, with 8 bases fitting TRBD1. This CDR3 is 13 amino acids long. With V trimmed by 3 bases and J by 4 bases, 1 base remained unmatched. Germline CDR1 is LGHNA and CDR2 is YSLEER. The CDR3 sequence: CASSQGTGTEAFF. DNA for the CDR3: TGCGCCAGCAGCCAGGGGACAGGCACTGAAGCTTTCTTT.

The V and J genes are TRBV19 and TRBJ2-2; no clear D gene. CDR3 length equals 14 residues. Germline-derived CDR1 and CDR2 are LNHDA and SQIVND (reference sequence). The V end lost 2 bases, the J end lost 1 base, and 5 bases lay between the germline ends. The CDR3 DNA is TGTGCCAGTAGTATATCAGAGAACACCGGGGAGCTGTTTTTT. Its translation: CASSISENTGELFF.

This chain links TRBV6-2 or TRBV6-3 with TRBJ1-2; no definite D call. Trimming removed 5 bases from V and 0 bases from J, with 10 bases in between. CDR1 MNHEY and CDR2 SVGEGT come from the germline V gene. The CDR3 has 14 residues. Written as DNA, the CDR3 is TGTGCCAGCAGTCCCCACGGGGCTAACTATGGCTACACCTTC. Amino acid sequence: CASSPHGANYGYTF.

The V and J genes are TRBV5-5 and TRBJ1-2; 10 nucleotides align to TRBD1. Germline CDR1 and CDR2: SGHKS and YYEKEE (reference sequence). The CDR3 totals 18 residues. The ends lost 2 bases at V and 9 bases at J; junction bases unmatched: 19. The CDR3 nucleotides read TGTGCCAGCAGCTTCGATACAGGGACAGGGGCTTTAGGATGGAGCTACACCTTC. This sequence encodes CASSFDTGTGALGWSYTF.

CDR3 sequence (DNA): TGTGCCAGTCTGGTACGGGGCCGCTCTATACTGACTGAAGCTTTCTTT. It encodes CASLVRGRSILTEAFF. The chain joins TRBV19 to TRBJ1-1; D perhaps matches TRBD1 (5 bases). Trimming pared 8 bases from V and 5 bases from J, leaving 24 bases between. This CDR3 spans 16 amino acids. Germline assignment: CDR1 LNHDA and CDR2 SQIVND (reference sequence).